What follows describes a single T cell receptor (beta chain). No antigen is known for it. The sample holds no much larger clone one base away, and base qualities are not on file. This entry belongs to a study of OX40 agonist ivuxolimab in advanced cancers. Some background on the complete study: Ivuxolimab, which targeted the costimulatory receptor OX40 (CD134), was an agonistic, fully human IgG2 monoclonal antibody. Intravenous ivuxolimab was administered to patients every 2 weeks at six dose levels: 0.01, 0.1, 0.3, 1.5, 3 and 10 mg/kg. Of the approximately 50 patients in dose escalation, some 19 had hepatocellular carcinoma, about 15 had melanoma, 9 had renal cell carcinoma and 9 had head and neck cancer. A male proportion of 82.7% and a mean age of 60 years, ranging from 23 to 79, were recorded for the dose-escalation cohort. Prior anti-PD-1, anti-PD-L1 or anti-CTLA-4 therapy was permitted, and checkpoint inhibitors had been received by roughly 42% of dose-escalation patients. Three dose-escalation patients achieved partial responses, one with hepatocellular carcinoma and two with cutaneous melanoma. Peripheral TCRbeta sequencing was intended to test whether TCR sequence diversity was altered and clonal T-cell expansion was caused by ivuxolimab. The paper describes the monotherapy dose-escalation part (N of about 52 patients) of the phase I trial of ivuxolimab. What the research found in general, with its limitations: Clonal expansion of both CD4+ and CD8+ blood T cells was observed from baseline to week 6 at doses 0.1 to 3.0 mg/kg. Low levels of normalized T-cell clonal expansion were also shown by some nonresponding patients. In the 0.1-3.0 mg/kg groups, partial responders were among the patients with the lowest normalized peripheral clonal expansion, particularly in CD8+ T cells. The antigen specificity of the clonally expanded peripheral T cells was not determined. After ivuxolimab, more expanded clones were found on average in CD8+ T cells than in CD4+ T cells.

The trial excluded patients who had a history of autoimmune disease or who were on systemic immunosuppression. Peripheral blood for TCR sequencing was collected from all dose cohorts at baseline, on cycle 4 day 1, and on cycle 7 day 1. Samples came from an open-label, multicenter, first-in-human phase I dose-escalation trial of ivuxolimab. Adults with locally advanced or metastatic melanoma, renal cell, hepatocellular, or head and neck squamous cell carcinoma were enrolled in the trial. CD4+ and CD8+ T cells were sorted separately from peripheral blood before TCR sequencing. The germline V gene (reference sequence) specifies GTSNPN as CDR1 and SVGIG as CDR2. The CDR3 contains 10 residues, cysteine and phenylalanine counted. The entry retains the CDR3 DNA only, 30 bases that are in frame from base 1. Between the V and J ends, shortened by 3 bases and 6 bases respectively, the junction contains 2 bases.

Genomic DNA was extracted from sorted cells for sequencing of the TCRbeta CDR3 region. The immunoSEQ Assay was used for sequencing of TCRbeta CDR3 regions. TCRdb carries this immuneACCESS record with in-frame sequences only. Its versions omit some clonotypes, under half of them owing to an unresolved V gene in the studies checked, with the rest unexplained. This sample holds about 73,000 clones; roughly 90% were observed only once. Of the sample, roughly 9.7% falls within the top ten clones. The chain employs TRBV30 and TRBJ2-2; no D gene is confidently identified. This receptor was taken from an adult with an advanced solid tumor such as melanoma, head and neck, liver or kidney cancer. Specimen: CD4+ or CD8+ T cells sorted from blood, collected in a trial of the OX40 agonist ivuxolimab. The CDR3 in this case is CAWSAGELFF. In nucleotide form, the sequence is TGTGCCTGGAGCGCCGGGGAGCTGTTTTTT.